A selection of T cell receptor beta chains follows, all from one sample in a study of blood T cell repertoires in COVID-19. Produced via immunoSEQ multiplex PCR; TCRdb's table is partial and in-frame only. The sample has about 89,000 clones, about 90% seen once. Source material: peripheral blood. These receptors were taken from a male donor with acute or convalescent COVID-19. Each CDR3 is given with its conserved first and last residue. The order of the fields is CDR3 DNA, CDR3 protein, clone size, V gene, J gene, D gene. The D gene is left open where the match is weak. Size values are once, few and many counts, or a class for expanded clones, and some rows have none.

cdr3_nt: TGTGCCAGCAGTCCCGAGCGGGGGACAGGGAATATGATATCCACCGGGGAGCTGTTTTTT
cdr3_aa: CASSPERGTGNMISTGELFF
clone_size: NA
v_call: TRBV27
j_call: TRBJ2-2
d_call: NA

cdr3_nt: TGTGCCAGCAGCCAAGAGGTAGATGTAGAGGAAGCTTTCTTT
cdr3_aa: CASSQEVDVEEAFF
clone_size: NA
v_call: TRBV3-1/TRBV3-2
j_call: TRBJ1-1
d_call: NA

cdr3_nt: TGCGCCAGCAGCTTGGCGGGAAGCTCTGGGGCCAACGTCCTGACTTTC
cdr3_aa: CASSLAGSSGANVLTF
clone_size: once
v_call: TRBV5-1
j_call: TRBJ2-6
d_call: NA

cdr3_nt: TGCGCCAGCAGCAAAGAAACGTCAGGGGTATCAACAGATACGCAGTATTTT
cdr3_aa: CASSKETSGVSTDTQYF
clone_size: NA
v_call: TRBV4-1
j_call: TRBJ2-3
d_call: NA

cdr3_nt: TGTGCCAGCAGCCAAGGTGCGGTCTCTGGAAACACCATATATTTT
cdr3_aa: CASSQGAVSGNTIYF
clone_size: NA
v_call: TRBV3-1/TRBV3-2
j_call: TRBJ1-3
d_call: NA

cdr3_nt: TGTGCCAGCAAAGGCGGGGGGGCCTACAATGAGCAGTTCTTC
cdr3_aa: CASKGGGAYNEQFF
clone_size: NA
v_call: TRBV6-5
j_call: TRBJ2-1
d_call: TRBD2

cdr3_nt: TGTGCCAGTAGTGCCGAGGGACAGGAACCCTACGAGCAGTACTTC
cdr3_aa: CASSAEGQEPYEQYF
clone_size: NA
v_call: TRBV19
j_call: TRBJ2-7
d_call: TRBD1

cdr3_nt: TGTGCCAGCAGCCACCAACCCGGTAATGAGCAGTTCTTC
cdr3_aa: CASSHQPGNEQFF
clone_size: NA
v_call: TRBV3-1/TRBV3-2
j_call: TRBJ2-1
d_call: NA

cdr3_nt: TGTGCCAGCAGTCACCTCCCGGGACTGGGAGGTGAAAAACTGTTTTTT
cdr3_aa: CASSHLPGLGGEKLFF
clone_size: NA
v_call: TRBV7-8
j_call: TRBJ1-4
d_call: NA

cdr3_nt: TGTGCCAGCAGTCCCCTCCGGGCCCTGACAGGGGGCCTCGGGAATGAGCAGTTCTTC
cdr3_aa: CASSPLRALTGGLGNEQFF
clone_size: NA
v_call: TRBV27
j_call: TRBJ2-1
d_call: TRBD1

cdr3_nt: TGTGCCTGGCGATCTAGCGGGGTAAAGGGCACTGGCGAGCAGTACTTC
cdr3_aa: CAWRSSGVKGTGEQYF
clone_size: NA
v_call: TRBV30
j_call: TRBJ2-7
d_call: TRBD2

cdr3_nt: TGTGCCTGGAGAGTAGGGGCGAGCTCCTATAATTCACCCCTCCACTTT
cdr3_aa: CAWRVGASSYNSPLHF
clone_size: NA
v_call: TRBV30
j_call: TRBJ1-6
d_call: NA

cdr3_nt: TGTGCCAGCAGCGAGCAACCTTCCGGCTATGGCTACACCTTC
cdr3_aa: CASSEQPSGYGYTF
clone_size: NA
v_call: TRBV5-4
j_call: TRBJ1-2
d_call: NA

cdr3_nt: TGTGCCAGCAGCCGCTTGGGACTTAGCGCCTACGAGCAGTACTTC
cdr3_aa: CASSRLGLSAYEQYF
clone_size: once
v_call: TRBV13
j_call: TRBJ2-7
d_call: NA

cdr3_nt: TGTGCCAGCACCCCCCTGTTGTCGAACACTGAAGCTTTCTTT
cdr3_aa: CASTPLLSNTEAFF
clone_size: NA
v_call: TRBV2
j_call: TRBJ1-1
d_call: NA

cdr3_nt: TGTGCCAGCAGCCCGACAGGGTCCATGGAGGGCTACACCTTC
cdr3_aa: CASSPTGSMEGYTF
clone_size: NA
v_call: TRBV6-6
j_call: TRBJ1-2
d_call: TRBD1

cdr3_nt: TGTGCCAGCAGCCCTCGACCGACAGGGGACGAGTTCTTC
cdr3_aa: CASSPRPTGDEFF
clone_size: NA
v_call: TRBV7-8
j_call: TRBJ2-1
d_call: TRBD1

cdr3_nt: TGTGCCAGCAGTTACACAGACAGAGCTGAAGCTTTCTTT
cdr3_aa: CASSYTDRAEAFF
clone_size: NA
v_call: TRBV6-5
j_call: TRBJ1-1
d_call: NA

cdr3_nt: TGTGCCAGCTCACCCCGGGACAGGGGAAGGTTCGGTCAGCCCCAGCATTTT
cdr3_aa: CASSPRDRGRFGQPQHF
clone_size: NA
v_call: TRBV18
j_call: TRBJ1-5
d_call: TRBD1

cdr3_nt: TGTGCCAGCGCTACTAGCGGGGATGAGACCCAGTACTTC
cdr3_aa: CASATSGDETQYF
clone_size: NA
v_call: TRBV5-5
j_call: TRBJ2-5
d_call: TRBD2

cdr3_nt: TGTGCCAGCAGCGTCGGACAGGGAAAGGAAAAACTGTTTTTT
cdr3_aa: CASSVGQGKEKLFF
clone_size: once
v_call: TRBV9
j_call: TRBJ1-4
d_call: TRBD1

cdr3_nt: TGTGCCAGCAGTTTCGGGGGTGGCACTGAAGCTTTCTTT
cdr3_aa: CASSFGGGTEAFF
clone_size: NA
v_call: TRBV12-3/TRBV12-4
j_call: TRBJ1-1
d_call: NA

cdr3_nt: TGCGCCAGCAGCTTGTCAGTGACAGGCGGGACTGAAGCTTTCTTT
cdr3_aa: CASSLSVTGGTEAFF
clone_size: NA
v_call: TRBV5-1
j_call: TRBJ1-1
d_call: NA

cdr3_nt: TGTGCCACCAGCGCAGGGGGCCGAAATAGCAATCAGCCCCAGCATTTT
cdr3_aa: CATSAGGRNSNQPQHF
clone_size: once
v_call: TRBV24-1
j_call: TRBJ1-5
d_call: TRBD1

cdr3_nt: TGTGCCAGTACCAAAAGACAGCCTAACTATGGCTACACCTTC
cdr3_aa: CASTKRQPNYGYTF
clone_size: NA
v_call: TRBV19
j_call: TRBJ1-2
d_call: NA

cdr3_nt: TGTGCCAGTAGTATAGGGCACGGGGGGCGAAACGGGGAGCTGTTTTTT
cdr3_aa: CASSIGHGGRNGELFF
clone_size: once
v_call: TRBV19
j_call: TRBJ2-2
d_call: NA

cdr3_nt: TGTGCCAGTAGTCAGCCCGCCGGTAGCGGGGGGGATGAGCAGTTCTTC
cdr3_aa: CASSQPAGSGGDEQFF
clone_size: NA
v_call: TRBV19
j_call: TRBJ2-1
d_call: TRBD2

cdr3_nt: TGTGCCAGCTCACCGGGGACAGGGGTGGACGAGCAGTACTTC
cdr3_aa: CASSPGTGVDEQYF
clone_size: NA
v_call: TRBV18
j_call: TRBJ2-7
d_call: TRBD1

cdr3_nt: TGTGCCAGCAGCGTAGGGGGACAGACCTACACCGGGGAGCTGTTTTTT
cdr3_aa: CASSVGGQTYTGELFF
clone_size: NA
v_call: TRBV9
j_call: TRBJ2-2
d_call: TRBD1

cdr3_nt: TGTGCCATCAGGGACTCGACAGGGGGACAGCCCCAGCATTTT
cdr3_aa: CAIRDSTGGQPQHF
clone_size: NA
v_call: TRBV10-3
j_call: TRBJ1-5
d_call: TRBD1

cdr3_nt: TGTGCCAGCAGTGAAGGGCCAGGGCTCAACACCGGGGAGCTGTTTTTT
cdr3_aa: CASSEGPGLNTGELFF
clone_size: NA
v_call: TRBV6-1
j_call: TRBJ2-2
d_call: NA

cdr3_nt: TGTGCCAGCAGTGAACCGGGACAGGGGGCTTCGCAGTTCTTC
cdr3_aa: CASSEPGQGASQFF
clone_size: NA
v_call: TRBV25-1
j_call: TRBJ2-1
d_call: TRBD1

cdr3_nt: TGTGCCAGCAGCTCTGCCCAGACTAGCGTCGGTGAGCAGTTCTTC
cdr3_aa: CASSSAQTSVGEQFF
clone_size: NA
v_call: TRBV7-3
j_call: TRBJ2-1
d_call: TRBD2

cdr3_nt: TGTGCCAGCACCCTGGGGGGACGAGGCTACGGCTACACCTTC
cdr3_aa: CASTLGGRGYGYTF
clone_size: NA
v_call: TRBV9
j_call: TRBJ1-2
d_call: NA

cdr3_nt: TGCGCCAGCAGCTTGTCCGGGACAGGGGACTACGAGCAGTACTTC
cdr3_aa: CASSLSGTGDYEQYF
clone_size: NA
v_call: TRBV5-1
j_call: TRBJ2-7
d_call: TRBD1

cdr3_nt: TGTGCCAGCAGCGCTAGCGGGGGCGTCTCCTACAATGAGCAGTTCTTC
cdr3_aa: CASSASGGVSYNEQFF
clone_size: NA
v_call: TRBV7-8
j_call: TRBJ2-1
d_call: TRBD2

cdr3_nt: TGCAGCGTCCGTCCTCGGGACAGTCGTGAAGCTTTCTTT
cdr3_aa: CSVRPRDSREAFF
clone_size: NA
v_call: TRBV29-1
j_call: TRBJ1-1
d_call: TRBD1

cdr3_nt: TGTGCCAGCAGGCACTCTAGCGGGGTGACCGGGGAGCTGTTTTTT
cdr3_aa: CASRHSSGVTGELFF
clone_size: NA
v_call: TRBV5-4
j_call: TRBJ2-2
d_call: TRBD2

cdr3_nt: TGTGCCAGCAGCGTCCGGACAGGGGGCATCGAGACCCAGTACTTC
cdr3_aa: CASSVRTGGIETQYF
clone_size: NA
v_call: TRBV7-2
j_call: TRBJ2-5
d_call: TRBD1

cdr3_nt: TGTGCCAGCAGTCCAGGACAGGGTGTCACTGAAGCTTTCTTT
cdr3_aa: CASSPGQGVTEAFF
clone_size: once
v_call: TRBV6-5
j_call: TRBJ1-1
d_call: TRBD1

cdr3_nt: TGTGCCTGGGGTGGACAGAACACTGAAGCTTTCTTT
cdr3_aa: CAWGGQNTEAFF
clone_size: once
v_call: TRBV30
j_call: TRBJ1-1
d_call: NA

cdr3_nt: TGTGCCAGCTCAATCGGACAGGGATGGGATACGCAGTATTTT
cdr3_aa: CASSIGQGWDTQYF
clone_size: NA
v_call: TRBV18
j_call: TRBJ2-3
d_call: TRBD1

cdr3_nt: TGTGCCAGCAGCTTACGACCTTCAGGTTCTGGAAACACCATATATTTT
cdr3_aa: CASSLRPSGSGNTIYF
clone_size: few
v_call: TRBV13
j_call: TRBJ1-3
d_call: NA

cdr3_nt: TGTGCCAGCAGCTTAGGGACTTCCAGCTCCTACAATGAGCAGTTCTTC
cdr3_aa: CASSLGTSSSYNEQFF
clone_size: NA
v_call: TRBV7-6
j_call: TRBJ2-1
d_call: NA

cdr3_nt: TGTGCCAGCAGCCAAGGACTAGCGGGGCAATACAATGAGCAGTTCTTC
cdr3_aa: CASSQGLAGQYNEQFF
clone_size: NA
v_call: TRBV3-1/TRBV3-2
j_call: TRBJ2-1
d_call: TRBD2

cdr3_nt: TGTGCCAGCAGCTTGGGACACCAAGGGACCCAGTACTTC
cdr3_aa: CASSLGHQGTQYF
clone_size: NA
v_call: TRBV11-3
j_call: TRBJ2-5
d_call: NA

cdr3_nt: TGCGCCAGCAGCCAAGATCGGCCTAGCGGGGCTTACACAGATACGCAGTATTTT
cdr3_aa: CASSQDRPSGAYTDTQYF
clone_size: NA
v_call: TRBV4-1
j_call: TRBJ2-3
d_call: TRBD2

cdr3_nt: TGCGCCAGCAGCCGCCCGGTGGGACAGGGTTCCCACGAGCAGTACTTC
cdr3_aa: CASSRPVGQGSHEQYF
clone_size: NA
v_call: TRBV4-1
j_call: TRBJ2-7
d_call: TRBD1

cdr3_nt: TGTGCCAGCAGTTTTAGGGGAACTGAGCAGTTCTTC
cdr3_aa: CASSFRGTEQFF
clone_size: few
v_call: TRBV27
j_call: TRBJ2-1
d_call: NA

cdr3_nt: TGCGCCAGCAGCGCCCGACAGGGGACGAACACCGGGGAGCTGTTTTTT
cdr3_aa: CASSARQGTNTGELFF
clone_size: NA
v_call: TRBV5-1
j_call: TRBJ2-2
d_call: TRBD1

cdr3_nt: TGTGCCAGCAGCTTACCCTTCGGTAGCGGGGGCCAAGACCAAGAGACCCAGTACTTC
cdr3_aa: CASSLPFGSGGQDQETQYF
clone_size: NA
v_call: TRBV7-2
j_call: TRBJ2-5
d_call: TRBD2

cdr3_nt: TGTGCCAGTAGTCCCGACCTCCTAGCGCCTAGCTCCTACGAGCAGTACTTC
cdr3_aa: CASSPDLLAPSSYEQYF
clone_size: NA
v_call: TRBV19
j_call: TRBJ2-7
d_call: NA

cdr3_nt: TGTGCCAGCAGCCAATCAAGGCAGGGCTCTCAAGAGACCCAGTACTTC
cdr3_aa: CASSQSRQGSQETQYF
clone_size: NA
v_call: TRBV16
j_call: TRBJ2-5
d_call: NA

cdr3_nt: TGTGCCAGCAACTCGGGAGCGTATCAGCCCCAGCATTTT
cdr3_aa: CASNSGAYQPQHF
clone_size: NA
v_call: TRBV12-3/TRBV12-4
j_call: TRBJ1-5
d_call: NA